The 29 T cell receptor beta chains below were found in one sample sequenced in a study of blood T cell repertoires in COVID-19. The data were produced by immunoSEQ multiplex PCR, yet TCRdb's version contains in-frame clones alone and is incomplete. There are about 130,000 clones in the sample; roughly 79% occur only once, and roughly 8.1% lies in the top ten. The sequenced sample consisted of peripheral blood. The source is an older woman with active or convalescent COVID-19.

The V and J genes are TRBV28 and TRBJ1-2; TRBD1 matches at 8 bases. Trimming cost V 4 bases and J 4 bases; bases outside gene matches: 8. Germline V gene data show CDR1 as MDHEN and CDR2 as SYDVKM. The CDR3 is made up of 15 amino acids. DNA of the CDR3: TGTGCCAGCAGTTCCTGGGCAGGGGGCCGCTATGGCTACACCTTC. Protein sequence: CASSSWAGGRYGYTF.

The chain employs TRBV6-2 or TRBV6-3 and TRBJ2-3, with TRBD2 identical over 8 bases. The CDR3 has 15 amino acids. V trimming: 2 bases; J trimming: 4 bases; junction bases outside the gene matches: 5. Germline lookup yields CDR1 MNHEY and CDR2 SVGEGT. CDR3 DNA sequence: TGTGCCAGCAGTTACGGGACTAGTCGCGCAGATACGCAGTATTTT. Translated, it gives CASSYGTSRADTQYF.

The DNA of the CDR3 is TGTGCCAGCAGTCTCCCGGGGGCTGGAAACACCATATATTTT. This sequence encodes CASSLPGAGNTIYF. V gene TRBV25-1 combines with J gene TRBJ1-3; possible D gene TRBD1, 5 bases. The CDR3 runs 14 residues. CDR1 MGHDK and CDR2 SYGVNS come from the germline V gene. The ends were cut back, 5 bases at V and 2 bases at J, with 10 bases in the middle.

This clone has just a few counts. The V and J genes are TRBV24-1 and TRBJ1-4, with D possibly being TRBD1 (5 bases). The CDR3 totals 15 residues. V was trimmed by 3 bases and J by 7 bases, leaving 14 bases between them. Germline CDR1 and CDR2: KGHDR and SFDVKD. The CDR3 DNA follows: TGTGCCACCAGTGATCCCCAGGGTACCGGTGAAAAACTGTTTTTT. This translates into CATSDPQGTGEKLFF.

The V call is TRBV15, the J call TRBJ1-6; TRBD1 aligns across 7 bases. The V gene end was trimmed by 0 bases and the J gene end by 9 bases; junction bases not matched to a gene: 8. Germline CDR1 reads LNHNV; CDR2 reads YYDKDF (reference sequence). The CDR3 spans 16 residues. This CDR3 is CATSRDRGRGISPLHF. The CDR3 bases are TGTGCCACCAGCAGAGATCGTGGCAGGGGGATTTCACCCCTCCACTTT.

This chain joins TRBV5-4 and TRBJ1-4; possibly TRBD1 for D (5 bases). Trimming stripped 1 base from V and 6 bases from J, with 13 bases between. Germline lookup yields CDR1 SGHNT and CDR2 YYREEE (reference sequence). The CDR3 is made up of 15 amino acids. CDR3 protein: CASSLRRGGDEKLFF. Here the CDR3 DNA reads TGTGCCAGCAGCTTGAGGAGGGGCGGGGATGAAAAACTGTTTTTT. Full variable domain (remainder filled in from reference TRBV5-4 and TRBJ1-4): ETGVTQSPTHLIKTRGQQVTLRCSSQSGHNTVSWYQQALGQGPQFIFQYYREEENGRGNFPPRFSGLQFPNYSSELNVNALELDDSALYLCASSLRRGGDEKLFFGSGTQLSVL.

The J gene is TRBJ1-1, the V gene TRBV11-3; TRBD1 might be the D (6 bases). The V end lost 0 bases, the J end lost 5 bases, and 7 bases lay between the germline ends. The germline CDR1 and CDR2 sequences are SGHNT and YENEEA. This CDR3 spans 13 amino acids. In nucleotides, the CDR3 is TGTGCCAGCAGCTTAGAGGGGGCTACTGAAGCTTTCTTT. Translation: CASSLEGATEAFF.

The J gene is TRBJ2-3, the V gene TRBV6-5; 10 bases are a match to TRBD1. The J segment lost 3 bases and the V segment lost 4 bases, leaving 7 bases of the junction unmatched. The CDR3 runs to 16 residues. CDR1 and CDR2 (germline): MNHEY, SVGAGI. CDR3 residues: CASSSLPGQGTDTQYF. CDR3 nucleotides: TGTGCCAGCAGTTCCCTCCCGGGACAGGGGACAGATACGCAGTATTTT.

The rearrangement joins TRBV5-4 to TRBJ1-2, with TRBD1 matching 10 bases. This CDR3 has 15 amino acids. V was clipped by 1 base and J by 8 bases; unmatched bases: 8. Germline V gene sequence: CDR1 SGHNT, CDR2 YYREEE (reference sequence). CDR3 in amino acids: CASSLFGTGVRGYTF. DNA for the CDR3: TGTGCCAGCAGCTTGTTCGGGACAGGGGTTCGGGGCTACACCTTC.

The chain links TRBV19 to TRBJ1-1; D is unclear. Germline V gene data show CDR1 as LNHDA and CDR2 as SQIVND (reference sequence). The CDR3 has 15 amino acids. With 5 bases removed from V and 1 base from J, the gap between germline ends came to 14 bases. The CDR3 nucleotides are TGTGCCAGTAGTGCTACCCCGACACGGAACACTGAAGCTTTCTTT. Translation: CASSATPTRNTEAFF.

The J gene is TRBJ1-2, the V gene TRBV12-3 or TRBV12-4, with D tentatively TRBD1 (6 bases). V was cut by 7 bases and J by 5 bases, with 8 bases left in between. The CDR3 runs to 11 residues. Here the CDR3 reads CASNTGYGYTF. The CDR3 DNA follows: TGTGCCAGCAACACAGGGTATGGCTACACCTTC.

V and J are TRBV28 and TRBJ1-3; possibly TRBD1 for D (5 bases). Trimming removed 5 bases from V and 0 bases from J, with 11 bases in between. The CDR3 has 15 amino acids. Looked up from germline, CDR1 is MDHEN and CDR2 is SYDVKM. For the CDR3, the DNA is TGTGCCAGCAGTCTGGGGACTTCCTCTGGAAACACCATATATTTT. It specifies CASSLGTSSGNTIYF.

The gene calls are TRBV28 and TRBJ1-1, with D unresolved. The CDR3 totals 13 residues. V lost 8 bases and J 3 bases, leaving 13 bases between the germline ends. In germline, CDR1 is MDHEN, CDR2 SYDVKM. In DNA, the CDR3 is TGTGCCAGCTTTAGCGACCCGCACACTGAAGCTTTCTTT. Amino acid sequence: CASFSDPHTEAFF.

This clone has more than one count but fewer than ten. This chain connects TRBV27 to TRBJ1-1; 9 positions agree with TRBD1. Trimming cost V 4 bases and J 5 bases; bases outside gene matches: 11. The germline V gene encodes CDR1 MNHEY and CDR2 SMNVEV (reference sequence). The CDR3 spans 16 residues. The CDR3: CASSSGQGGGRTEAFF. The CDR3 nucleotides read TGTGCCAGCAGTTCGGGACAGGGAGGGGGACGGACTGAAGCTTTCTTT.

Only one count was recorded for this clone. V usage is TRBV27 and J usage is TRBJ1-4; TRBD1 matches at 7 bases. Germline V gene lookup returns CDR1 MNHEY and CDR2 SMNVEV (reference sequence). CDR3 length: 14 residues. The V segment lost 2 bases and the J segment 7 bases; nucleotides outside the gene matches: 4. CDR3 residues: CASSLDRASEKLFF. The CDR3 DNA reads as TGTGCCAGCAGTTTAGACAGGGCGTCTGAAAAACTGTTTTTT.

The table lists this clone with a few counts. The chain uses TRBV19 and TRBJ2-2; no reliable D call. In germline, CDR1 is LNHDA, CDR2 SQIVND (reference sequence). Trimming stripped 0 bases from V and 6 bases from J, with 5 bases between. The CDR3 runs 13 residues. The CDR3 sequence: CASSIDPSGELFF. CDR3 coding DNA: TGTGCCAGTAGTATAGATCCTTCCGGGGAGCTGTTTTTT.

The chain has TRBV29-1 and TRBJ1-2; the match to TRBD1 covers 11 bases. The CDR3 has 14 amino acids. V was clipped by 1 base and J by 8 bases; unmatched bases: 6. CDR1 and CDR2 (germline): SQVTM, ANQGSEA. The CDR3, as DNA: TGCAGCGTTGAAGCCCGGACAGGGGGCCGGGGCTACACCTTC. Protein product: CSVEARTGGRGYTF.

This clone was seen more than once but under ten times. The chain carries TRBV6-2 or TRBV6-3 and TRBJ2-3; tentative D call: TRBD2 (8 bases). The CDR3 loop spans 17 amino acids. Germline V CDR1 and CDR2: MNHEY, SVGEGT. Deletions cut 5 bases from V and 5 bases from J, with 23 bases between. The CDR3 reads CASSRQPGGGIGDTQYF. CDR3 coding DNA: TGTGCCAGCAGTCGCCAACCGGGAGGGGGCATAGGAGATACGCAGTATTTT.

The rearrangement joins TRBV5-6 to TRBJ1-5; tentatively, D is TRBD1 (6 bases). The CDR3 runs 15 residues. Germline-derived CDR1 and CDR2 are SGHDT and YYEEEE. V dropped 4 bases and J dropped 2 bases, with 13 bases sitting between them. CDR3 sequence: CASSPKGGGNQPQHF. For the CDR3, the DNA is TGTGCCAGCAGCCCGAAGGGGGGGGGCAATCAGCCCCAGCATTTT.

This clone was found a few times. The chain recombines TRBV6-2 or TRBV6-3 with TRBJ2-5; the match to TRBD2 covers 7 bases. The germline V gene encodes CDR1 MNHEY and CDR2 SVGEGT. CDR3 length: 13 amino acids. V lost 3 bases and J lost 3; bases outside the gene matches: 1. CDR3: CASSYGGEETQYF. DNA of the CDR3: TGTGCCAGCAGTTATGGGGGGGAAGAGACCCAGTACTTC.

The rearrangement links TRBV2 to TRBJ2-2; D perhaps matches TRBD2 (5 bases). The V end was cut by 5 bases, the J end by 5 bases, with 6 bases between. CDR1 is SNHLY and CDR2 is FYNNEI in the germline V gene. This CDR3 is 12 amino acids long. CDR3 DNA sequence: TGTGCCAGCAGTCCGGGGACCGGGGAGCTGTTTTTT. Translated, it gives CASSPGTGELFF.

The rearrangement uses TRBV5-1 and TRBJ2-7; D is unresolved. There are 14 residues in the CDR3. Germline CDR1 is SGHRS and CDR2 is YFSETQ. With 0 bases removed from V and 2 bases from J, the gap between germline ends came to 9 bases. Written as DNA, the CDR3 is TGCGCCAGCAGCTTGGCCTCGGTTGCCTACGAGCAGTACTTC. It specifies CASSLASVAYEQYF.

The chain has TRBV2 and TRBJ2-5, with 11 bases aligning to TRBD2. Trimming took 1 base from V and 4 from J; bases not matched to a gene: 8. CDR1 and CDR2 (germline): SNHLY, FYNNEI. The CDR3 is 17 amino acids. The CDR3 reads CASSEGLLAGVRETQYF. The CDR3, as DNA: TGTGCCAGCAGTGAAGGTTTACTAGCGGGGGTTAGAGAGACCCAGTACTTC.

The chain employs TRBV7-3 and TRBJ1-1; D not certain. The CDR3 totals 15 residues. V was trimmed by 1 base and J by 3 bases, leaving 12 bases between them. CDR1 is SGHTA, CDR2 FQGTGA, per germline. The CDR3 coding sequence is TGTGCCAGCAGCTTAATCCTGGTCGGGGACACTGAAGCTTTCTTT. Translated, it gives CASSLILVGDTEAFF.

The chain joins TRBV6-5 to TRBJ1-1, with TRBD1 matching 9 bases. The germline gives CDR1 MNHEY, CDR2 SVGAGI. Unmatched junction bases numbered 6, after V lost 5 bases and J lost 5 bases. This CDR3 has 14 residues. The CDR3 coding sequence is TGTGCCAGCAGTAGCGGACAGGGGCGAACTGAAGCTTTCTTT. It translates to CASSSGQGRTEAFF.

The chain combines TRBV9 with TRBJ2-2, with 8 bases fitting TRBD2. The germline V gene has CDR1 SGDLS and CDR2 YYNGEE. V lost 0 bases and J lost 8; bases outside the gene matches: 6. This CDR3 is built from 15 residues. The DNA of the CDR3 is TGTGCCAGCAGCGTAGAACGTAGCGGGGTGGGGGAGCTGTTTTTT. This codes for CASSVERSGVGELFF. The whole variable domain, remainder taken from reference TRBV9 and TRBJ2-2, is DSGVTQTPKHLITATGQRVTLRCSPRSGDLSVYWYQQSLDQGLQFLIQYYNGEERAKGNILERFSAQQFPDLHSELNLSSLELGDSALYFCASSVERSGVGELFFGEGSRLTVL.

This chain joins TRBV10-3 and TRBJ2-3; 7 nucleotides match TRBD2. Germline CDR1 reads ENHRY; CDR2 reads SYGVKD. Trimming took 3 bases from V and 4 from J; bases not matched to a gene: 4. The CDR3 totals 14 residues. Written as DNA, the CDR3 is TGTGCCATCAGTGAAGCGGGACGGGCAGATACGCAGTATTTT. Translated: CAISEAGRADTQYF.

On this clone itself: The identical CDR3 is also encoded by other nucleotide sequences in the sample. The CDR3 DNA sequence: TGTGCCAGTAGTAGCCGAACAGGGAATCAGCCCCAGCATTTT. The encoded protein is CASSSRTGNQPQHF. V is TRBV19 and J is TRBJ1-5, with D possibly being TRBD1 (6 bases). CDR1 and CDR2 from the germline V gene are LNHDA and SQIVND (reference sequence). The CDR3 runs 14 residues. Trimming took 4 bases from V and 4 from J, leaving 11 bases between them.

The genes are TRBV10-3 and TRBJ2-7, with TRBD2 identical over 9 bases. The CDR3 has 16 amino acids. Germline CDR1 reads ENHRY; CDR2 reads SYGVKD. The V segment lost 3 bases and the J segment 7 bases; nucleotides outside the gene matches: 13. In DNA, the CDR3 is TGTGCCATCAGTGATGGGGCGGGGGGGTCCCTTTTTGAGCAGTACGTC. Its translation is CAISDGAGGSLFEQYV.